This TCR beta chain was obtained from a study of Ad26.COV2.S vaccination and SARS-CoV-2 variants. Produced via immunoSEQ multiplex PCR; TCRdb's table is partial and in-frame only. The data hold about 470,000 clones, with 80% to 95% observed a single time. Treatment reported: around 19 received Ad26.COV2.S at low or high dose, single or two shots; 5 received placebo; per-sample allocation not given. Sample collection was performed on day 63 after the first vaccine or placebo injection. CDR1 and CDR2 from the germline V gene are KGHDR and SFDVKD. V lost 1 base to trimming and J lost 4 bases, with 1 base between them. The CDR3 has 12 residues.

The clonotype originates from a person aged 18-65 years who received the Ad26.COV2.S COVID-19 vaccine or a placebo. The chain joins TRBV24-1 to TRBJ1-5; D gene uncertain. This specimen consisted of peripheral blood, obtained in a trial of Ad26.COV2.S vaccine versus placebo. CDR3 DNA: TGTGCCACCAGTGATTTAAATCAGCCCCAGCATTTT. This sequence encodes CATSDLNQPQHF.